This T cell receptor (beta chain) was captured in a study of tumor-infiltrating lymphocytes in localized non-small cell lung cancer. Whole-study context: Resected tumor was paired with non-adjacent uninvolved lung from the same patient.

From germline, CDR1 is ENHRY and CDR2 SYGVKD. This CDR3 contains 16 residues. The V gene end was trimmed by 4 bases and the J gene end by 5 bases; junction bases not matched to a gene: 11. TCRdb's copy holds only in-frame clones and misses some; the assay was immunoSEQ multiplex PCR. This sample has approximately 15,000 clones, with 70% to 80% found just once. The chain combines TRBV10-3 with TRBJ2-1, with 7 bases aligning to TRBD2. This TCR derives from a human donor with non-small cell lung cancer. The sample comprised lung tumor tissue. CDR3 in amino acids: CAISAVSGLADNEQFF. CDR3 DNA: TGTGCCATCAGTGCTGTATCGGGCCTAGCGGACAATGAGCAGTTCTTC.